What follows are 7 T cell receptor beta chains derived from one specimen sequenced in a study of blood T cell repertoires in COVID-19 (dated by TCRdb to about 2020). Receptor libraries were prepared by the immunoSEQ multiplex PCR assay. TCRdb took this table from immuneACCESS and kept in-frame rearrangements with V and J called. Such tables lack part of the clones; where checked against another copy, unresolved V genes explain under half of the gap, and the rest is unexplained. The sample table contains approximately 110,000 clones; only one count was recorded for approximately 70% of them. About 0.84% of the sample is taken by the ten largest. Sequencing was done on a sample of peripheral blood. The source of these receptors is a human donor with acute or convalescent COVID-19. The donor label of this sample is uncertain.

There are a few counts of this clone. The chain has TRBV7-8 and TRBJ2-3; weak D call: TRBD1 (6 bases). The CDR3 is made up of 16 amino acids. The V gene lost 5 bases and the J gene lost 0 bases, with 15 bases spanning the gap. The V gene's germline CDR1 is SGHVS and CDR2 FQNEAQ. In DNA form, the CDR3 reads TGTGCCAGCAGCCCCCGACAGGCTTTTAGCACAGATACGCAGTATTTT. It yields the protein CASSPRQAFSTDTQYF.

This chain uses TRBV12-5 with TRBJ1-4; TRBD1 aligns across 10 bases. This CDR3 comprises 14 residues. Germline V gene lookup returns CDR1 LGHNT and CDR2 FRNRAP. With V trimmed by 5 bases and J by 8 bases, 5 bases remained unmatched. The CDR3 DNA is TGTGCTAGTGGTCCCGGACAGGGGGAAGAAAAACTGTTTTTT. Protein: CASGPGQGEEKLFF.

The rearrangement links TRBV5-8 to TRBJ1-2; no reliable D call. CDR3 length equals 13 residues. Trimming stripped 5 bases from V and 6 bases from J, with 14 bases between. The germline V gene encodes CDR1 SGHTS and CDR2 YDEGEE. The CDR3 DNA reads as TGTGCCAGCAGTCGCAGGAACACAAATGGCTACACCTTC. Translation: CASSRRNTNGYTF.

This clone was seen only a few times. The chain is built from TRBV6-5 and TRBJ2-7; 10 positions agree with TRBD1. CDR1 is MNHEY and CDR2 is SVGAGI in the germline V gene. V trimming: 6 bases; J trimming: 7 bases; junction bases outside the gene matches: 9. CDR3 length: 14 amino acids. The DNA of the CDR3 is TGTGCCAGCAGGGCCCGACAGGGGGCGGGGGAGCAGTACTTC. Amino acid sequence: CASRARQGAGEQYF.

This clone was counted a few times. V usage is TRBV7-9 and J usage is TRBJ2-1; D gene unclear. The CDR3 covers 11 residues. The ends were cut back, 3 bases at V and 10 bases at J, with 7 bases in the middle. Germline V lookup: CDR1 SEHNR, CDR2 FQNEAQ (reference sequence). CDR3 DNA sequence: TGTGCCAGCAGCTTCACACAGGAGCAGTTCTTC. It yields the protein CASSFTQEQFF. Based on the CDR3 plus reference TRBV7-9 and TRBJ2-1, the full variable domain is DTGVSQNPRHKITKRGQNVTFRCDPISEHNRLYWYRQTLGQGPEFLTYFQNEAQLEKSRLLSDRFSAERPKGSFSTLEIQRTEQGDSAMYLCASSFTQEQFFGPGTRLTVL.

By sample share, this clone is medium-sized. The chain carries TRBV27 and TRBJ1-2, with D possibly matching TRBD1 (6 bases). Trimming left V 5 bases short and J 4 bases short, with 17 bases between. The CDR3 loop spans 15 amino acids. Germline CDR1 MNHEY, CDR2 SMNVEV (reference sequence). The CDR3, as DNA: TGTGCCAGCAGTCCCTTTAGGGGGGAGGGCTATGGCTACACCTTC. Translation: CASSPFRGEGYGYTF.

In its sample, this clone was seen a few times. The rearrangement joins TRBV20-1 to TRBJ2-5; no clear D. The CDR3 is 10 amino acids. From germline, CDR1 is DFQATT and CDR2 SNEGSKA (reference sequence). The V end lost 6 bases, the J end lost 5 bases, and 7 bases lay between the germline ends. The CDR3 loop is CSAQAETQYF. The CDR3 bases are TGCAGTGCCCAGGCGGAGACCCAGTACTTC.